This TCR beta chain appears in the sequencing data of a study of cytomegalovirus exposure and HLA in healthy donors. The study, taken as a whole, reports: The study carried out a later analysis of TCR beta sequences. It associated some 17,000 of them with specific HLA alleles at a false discovery rate of 0.05.

60 Vbeta and 13 Jbeta primers were used in PCR. Generated by immunoSEQ multiplex PCR, the TCRdb table keeps only in-frame clones and is missing some. Among some 150,000 clones listed, about four fifths were seen once. In regard to this clone: The antigen is not known.

The CDR3 spans 16 residues. Germline assignment: CDR1 MDHEN and CDR2 SYDVKM. V dropped 6 bases and J dropped 4; count of bases not matched to a gene: 12. The rearrangement links TRBV28 to TRBJ1-2; the match to TRBD1 covers 9 bases. This TCR was sampled from a woman between 45 and 65 years old in good health and CMV-seronegative. The sample taken for sequencing was PBMCs. CDR3 nucleotide sequence: TGTGCCAGCAGGGGAAGAGGGACAGGGACGCTCTATGGCTACACCTTC. Translating it yields CASRGRGTGTLYGYTF.